This entry describes one T cell receptor (beta chain). The PCR ran on 60 Vbeta and 13 Jbeta primers. Here immunoSEQ multiplex PCR was the method, and the copy in TCRdb shows in-frame clones only, minus some. The sample lists about 190,000 clones; more than 70% were seen once. The data derive from a study of cytomegalovirus exposure and HLA in healthy donors. The TCR was taken from a man younger than 45 in good health and CMV-seropositive. Sequencing was done on a sample of PBMCs.

The CDR3 loop reads CAWGGGETQYF. DNA of the CDR3: TGTGCCTGGGGGGGAGGGGAGACCCAGTACTTC. J is TRBJ2-5 and V is TRBV30; TRBD2 matches at 7 bases. CDR3 length: 11 amino acids. In germline, CDR1 is GTSNPN, CDR2 SVGIG (reference sequence). V dropped 5 bases and J dropped 5; count of bases not matched to a gene: 2.